The rows below give T cell receptor beta chains drawn from one sample of a study of Graves' ophthalmopathy and Graves' hyperthyroidism. TCRdb re-analysed the multiplex PCR reads in MiXCR, keeping a single row per CDR3 protein. Here the sample spans over a million distinct CDR3 sequences, less than 45% being singletons. The sequenced sample consisted of peripheral blood or thyroid tissue (not recorded which). These TCRs come from an adult man with Graves' hyperthyroidism. Both conserved end residues are part of each CDR3. D genes are given only for firm matches. Some rows have no size entry. The others give once, few or many, or a class for an expanded clone.

-,TRBV29-1,TRBJ2-5,TRBD1,14,CSVGQGQVMETQYF,TGCAGCGTTGGACAGGGACAGGTCATGGAGACCCAGTACTTC
many,TRBV5-1,TRBJ1-2,TRBD1,15,CASSSDGQGGYGYTF,TGCGCCAGCAGTTCGGACGGACAGGGAGGTTACGGCTACACTTTC
many,TRBV9,TRBJ2-7,TRBD1,14,CASSRGTGSYEQYF,TGTGCCAGCAGCCGAGGGACAGGGTCCTACGAGCAGTACTTC
-,TRBV4-1,TRBJ1-5,TRBD1,17,CASSQPYRGRSNQPQHF,TGCGCCAGCAGCCAACCTTACAGGGGTAGGAGCAATCAGCCCCAGCATTTT
-,TRBV25-1,TRBJ2-7,-,15,CASSWGAAGGGEQYF,TGTGCCAGTAGTTGGGGAGCGGCCGGGGGCGGGGAGCAGTACTTC
few,TRBV15,TRBJ2-7,TRBD2,14,CATSGTSGRDEQYF,TGTGCCACCAGCGGGACTAGCGGGAGAGACGAGCAGTACTTC
-,TRBV7-8,TRBJ1-4,TRBD1,14,CASRSGTGVGKLFF,TGTGCCAGCAGGTCTGGGACAGGGGTTGGAAAACTGTTTTTT
many,TRBV6-5,TRBJ1-4,-,15,CASSYGQGTNEKLFF,TGTGCCAGCAGTTACGGGCAGGGAACTAATGAAAAACTGTTTTTT
many,TRBV10-2,TRBJ1-6,-,14,CASTQGPYNSPLHF,TGCGCCAGCACCCAGGGGCCCTATAATTCACCCCTCCACTTT
many,TRBV7-2,TRBJ2-2,TRBD2,16,CASSFTSGPSSGELFF,TGTGCCAGCAGCTTTACTAGCGGGCCGAGTTCCGGGGAGCTGTTTTTT
many,TRBV20-1,TRBJ2-5,TRBD2,15,CSARAIAGLQETQYF,TGCAGTGCTAGAGCGATAGCGGGACTGCAAGAGACCCAGTACTTC
many,TRBV29-1,TRBJ2-2,-,10,CSVISGELFF,TGCAGCGTCATCTCTGGGGAGCTGTTTTTT
-,TRBV7-2,TRBJ1-3,-,16,CASSLPGTSSGNTIYF,TGTGCCAGCAGCTTACCGGGAACGAGCTCTGGAAACACCATATATTTT
once,TRBV6-2/TRBV6-3,TRBJ2-7,-,15,CVSSYISTPNYEQYF,TGTGTCAGCAGTTATATCTCGACTCCGAACTACGAGCAGTACTTC
many,TRBV2,TRBJ2-7,TRBD2,17,CASSGGLAGPFSYEQYF,TGTGCCAGCAGTGGTGGACTAGCGGGACCCTTCTCCTACGAGCAGTACTTC
many,TRBV7-2,TRBJ2-7,TRBD2,16,CASSLGGGRARGEQYF,TGTGCCAGCAGCTTAGGGGGTGGGAGGGCCCGCGGCGAGCAGTACTTC
many,TRBV29-1,TRBJ2-5,TRBD2,15,CSAGGVAGGQETQYF,TGCAGCGCTGGGGGGGTAGCGGGGGGTCAAGAGACCCAGTACTTC
-,TRBV2,TRBJ2-2,-,13,CASSESETGELFF,TGTGCCAGCAGTGAATCGGAGACAGGGGAGCTGTTTTTT
-,TRBV6-6,TRBJ1-4,TRBD1,19,CASSYSKAGTGVYNEKLFF,TGTGCCAGCAGTTACTCCAAGGCCGGGACAGGGGTCTATAATGAAAAACTGTTTTTT
-,TRBV10-3,TRBJ1-1,TRBD1,14,CAISLQGYNTEAFF,TGTGCCATCAGTTTACAGGGGTACAACACTGAAGCTTTCTTT
few,TRBV4-1,TRBJ2-7,-,15,CASSQFGGPGYEQYF,TGCGCCAGCAGCCAGTTCGGGGGACCGGGGTACGAGCAGTACTTC
-,TRBV9,TRBJ1-1,-,14,CASKTGRGSTEAFF,TGTGCCAGCAAGACAGGACGGGGGAGCACTGAAGCTTTCTTT
-,TRBV5-1,TRBJ1-3,TRBD1,18,CASSSTGTVLNSGNTIYF,TGCGCCAGCAGCTCCACCGGGACAGTCCTTAACTCTGGAAACACCATATATTTT
many,TRBV7-2,TRBJ2-2,-,14,CASSFNFNTGELFF,TGTGCCAGCAGCTTTAACTTTAACACCGGGGAGCTGTTTTTT
many,TRBV9,TRBJ2-7,-,13,CASSRDSGYEQYF,TGTGCCAGCAGCAGAGACAGTGGCTACGAGCAGTACTTC
once,TRBV30,TRBJ1-1,-,15,CAWSVAWRVQTEAFF,TGTGCCTGGAGTGTGGCCTGGCGTGTACAAACTGAAGCTTTCTTT
many,TRBV19,TRBJ1-1,-,10,CASRATEAFF,TGTGCCAGTAGAGCGACCGAAGCTTTCTTT
many,TRBV10-2,TRBJ2-5,-,11,CASLSSGTQYF,TGCGCCAGCCTTTCGAGCGGGACCCAGTACTTC
many,TRBV3-1,TRBJ1-2,-,12,CASSLRGHGYTF,TGTGCCAGCAGCCTCCGAGGCCATGGCTACACCTTC
once,TRBV7-2,TRBJ1-4,TRBD1,15,CASSSGTGAVEKLFF,TGTGCCAGCAGCTCCGGGACAGGGGCGGTTGAAAAACTGTTTTTT
few,TRBV20-1,TRBJ1-5,-,13,CSARNRNNQPQHF,TGCAGTGCTAGAAACAGGAACAATCAGCCCCAGCATTTT
-,TRBV29-1,TRBJ1-3,-,13,CSAVGLGGNTIYF,TGCAGCGCGGTGGGTCTGGGCGGAAACACCATATATTTT
many,TRBV20-1,TRBJ2-7,-,11,CSAWAAGEQYF,TGCAGTGCGTGGGCAGCGGGCGAGCAGTACTTC
once,TRBV19,TRBJ2-1,-,13,CASSIAQNNEQFF,TGTGCCAGTAGTATAGCCCAGAACAATGAGCAGTTCTTC
few,TRBV5-1,TRBJ1-2,-,15,CASSRAGAESEGYTF,TGCGCCAGCAGCCGAGCGGGGGCGGAATCGGAGGGCTACACCTTC
many,TRBV4-2,TRBJ1-5,-,14,CASSQDYSNQPQHF,TGTGCCAGCAGCCAAGACTATAGCAATCAGCCCCAGCATTTT
many,TRBV5-1,TRBJ1-2,-,13,CASRIDRNYGYTF,TGCGCCAGCAGGATCGACAGAAACTATGGCTACACCTTC
-,TRBV29-1,TRBJ1-3,-,18,CSVEDPLWDYTSGNTIYF,TGCAGCGTTGAAGATCCCCTGTGGGACTACACCTCTGGAAACACCATATATTTT
-,TRBV12-3/TRBV12-4,TRBJ1-2,-,13,CASSLGRGVGYTF,TGTGCCAGCAGTTTGGGCAGAGGAGTCGGCTACACCTTC
many,TRBV5-6,TRBJ1-2,-,14,CASSGTGGHYGYTF,TGTGCCAGCAGCGGGACTGGGGGACACTATGGCTACACCTTC
few,TRBV5-4,TRBJ1-1,TRBD1,15,CASNSGQGAVSEAFF,TGTGCCAGCAACTCGGGTCAGGGGGCTGTCTCGGAAGCTTTCTTT
few,TRBV6-5,TRBJ2-5,-,17,CASRASRSVRSQETQYF,TGTGCCAGCAGGGCTAGCAGGTCCGTCCGCTCTCAAGAGACCCAGTACTTC
many,TRBV19,TRBJ1-1,-,13,CASSILMNTEAFF,TGTGCCAGTAGTATATTGATGAACACTGAAGCTTTCTTT
-,TRBV9,TRBJ2-2,TRBD2,14,CASRGLVATGELFF,TGTGCCAGCAGAGGACTAGTCGCCACCGGGGAGCTGTTTTTT
-,TRBV7-2,TRBJ2-7,-,16,CASSGRQRSTGYEQYF,TGTGCCAGCAGCGGTAGACAGCGTTCAACGGGATACGAGCAGTACTTC
-,TRBV10-3,TRBJ1-4,-,13,CAIRAGGGEKLFF,TGTGCCATCAGGGCGGGGGGTGGTGAAAAACTGTTTTTT
many,TRBV7-6,TRBJ1-2,-,14,CASSGGTGTYGYTF,TGTGCCAGCAGCGGGGGGACGGGAACCTATGGCTACACCTTC
many,TRBV20-1,TRBJ1-5,-,14,CSAPDLSSNQPQHF,TGCAGTGCCCCAGACTTGTCTAGCAATCAGCCCCAGCATTTT
-,TRBV20-1,TRBJ2-5,TRBD1,15,CSAIGRTGGQETQYF,TGCAGTGCTATAGGCCGGACAGGGGGTCAAGAGACCCAGTACTTC
-,TRBV20-1,TRBJ1-5,-,14,CSANRGQGNQPQHF,TGCAGTGCTAATAGAGGGCAGGGCAATCAGCCCCAGCATTTT
-,TRBV29-1,TRBJ1-2,-,14,CSVEKGSANYGYTF,TGCAGCGTTGAAAAGGGCTCGGCTAACTATGGCTACACCTTC
-,TRBV6-6,TRBJ1-2,TRBD1,14,CASSYPRQGGGYTF,TGTGCCAGCAGTTACCCGCGACAGGGAGGCGGCTACACCTTC
-,TRBV25-1,TRBJ1-6,-,13,CASVGVDNSPLHF,TGTGCCAGCGTAGGAGTGGATAATTCACCCCTCCACTTT
few,TRBV9,TRBJ1-3,-,14,CASSPQRSGNTIYF,TGTGCCAGCAGCCCTCAGCGGTCTGGAAACACCATATATTTT
-,TRBV7-9,TRBJ2-7,TRBD1,13,CASSADRGLEQYF,TGTGCCAGCAGCGCCGACAGGGGTCTCGAGCAGTACTTC
once,TRBV7-9,TRBJ1-6,TRBD1,20,CASSARGGQVDSRKYSPLHF,TGTGCCAGCAGTGCTAGGGGGGGACAGGTTGACAGCCGAAAATATTCACCCCTCCACTTT
few,TRBV9,TRBJ2-1,TRBD2,23,CASSSPGTSGGFSRMGSYNEQFF,TGTGCCAGCAGCTCACCCGGGACTAGCGGGGGGTTTTCCCGAATGGGCTCCTACAATGAGCAGTTCTTC
-,TRBV15,TRBJ1-2,TRBD1,13,CATSTRDSRAADF,TGTGCCACCAGCACCCGGGACAGTCGAGCCGCCGACTTC